This passage covers 18 T cell receptor beta chains from one sample sequenced in a study of CXCR3-negative and CXCR3-positive naive CD8 T cells. Through 5' RACE with UMI labels, the TRB cDNA libraries were prepared. After re-calling the 5' RACE reads, TCRdb lists one entry per CDR3 protein, DNA absent. The sample includes about 40,000 distinct CDR3 sequences. The sample taken for sequencing was memory CD8+ T cells from blood. All receptors derive from a human donor in good health. Some clones in this sample may be carry-over from other donors' samples.

The chain combines TRBV20-1 with TRBJ2-3; TCRdb calls TRBD2, which cannot be checked without DNA. This CDR3 contains 17 residues. Germline V lookup: CDR1 DFQATT, CDR2 SNEGSKA (reference sequence). Here the CDR3 reads CSARNPTGLAPTDTQYF.

This chain links TRBV27 with TRBJ1-4; TCRdb outputs TRBD1, but without DNA this stays unchecked. The CDR3 consists of 13 residues. Germline CDR1 is MNHEY and CDR2 is SMNVEV (reference sequence). The CDR3 protein is CASGGQGHEKLFF.

J is TRBJ1-1 and V is TRBV20-1. Per germline, CDR1 DFQATT and CDR2 SNEGSKA (reference sequence). This CDR3 is 14 amino acids long. The CDR3 protein is CSARDGREGTEAFF.

The chain couples TRBV30 to TRBJ2-3. Germline V gives CDR1 GTSNPN, CDR2 SVGIG (reference sequence). The CDR3 contains 13 residues. The CDR3 spells CAWSILGTDTQYF.

The chain's CDR3 is CASTSVSLRNTGELFF. V and J are TRBV3-1 and TRBJ2-2; TCRdb designates TRBD1, a call that cannot be tested without DNA. Germline V CDR1 and CDR2: LGHDT, YNNKEL (reference sequence). The CDR3 loop spans 16 amino acids.

The chain couples TRBV14 to TRBJ2-7. The CDR3 has 14 residues. CDR1 SGHDN and CDR2 FVKESK come from the germline V gene. The CDR3 is CASSLAGIAYEQYF. Full variable domain (remainder filled in from reference TRBV14 and TRBJ2-7): EAGVTQFPSHSVIEKGQTVTLRCDPISGHDNLYWYRRVMGKEIKFLLHFVKESKQDESGMPNNRFLAERTGGTYSTLKVQPAELEDSGVYFCASSLAGIAYEQYFGPGTRLTVT.

J is TRBJ1-1 and V is TRBV7-6; without DNA, the TCRdb call of TRBD1 cannot be checked. The CDR3 runs 16 residues. Germline-derived CDR1 and CDR2 are SGHVS and FNYEAQ. CDR3 protein: CASSHPTGAGDTEAFF.

This chain connects TRBV27 to TRBJ1-1; the D gene TCRdb calls, TRBD1, cannot be checked with no DNA. Germline CDR1 is MNHEY and CDR2 is SMNVEV (reference sequence). CDR3 size: 12 residues. CDR3 amino acids: CASSFTGDTAFF.

The chain links TRBV7-3 to TRBJ2-1; TCRdb's D call of TRBD2 is untestable without DNA. This CDR3 is 15 amino acids long. CDR1 and CDR2 from the germline V gene are SGHTA and FQGTGA. The CDR3: CASSQGLAGNNEQFF.

This clonotype is labeled large (0.1 to 1%) based on frequency. J is TRBJ2-7 and V is TRBV20-1; the TCRdb call, TRBD1, lacks DNA for checking. Germline CDR1 reads DFQATT; CDR2 reads SNEGSKA (reference sequence). The CDR3 covers 15 residues. CDR3 loop: CSARDLSGGPYEQYF.

The chain has TRBV6-5 and TRBJ1-1. Germline values: CDR1 MNHEY, CDR2 SVGAGI. The CDR3 is 15 residues long. This chain's CDR3 is CASSYWRPKDTEAFF.

The chain links TRBV6-6 to TRBJ2-7; TCRdb's assignment of TRBD1 cannot be checked, as there is no DNA. Per germline, CDR1 MNHNY and CDR2 SVGAGI (reference sequence). The CDR3 has 13 amino acids. The CDR3 loop is CASSLPDGYEQYF.

This chain joins TRBV6-2 or TRBV6-3 and TRBJ2-5; TCRdb selects TRBD1, and the lack of DNA leaves this call unchecked. Germline CDR1 MNHEY, CDR2 SVGEGT. The CDR3 extends over 14 amino acids. The CDR3 loop reads CASSYGTEGETQYF.

The chain joins TRBV14 to TRBJ1-5. Germline CDR1 reads SGHDN; CDR2 reads FVKESK. The CDR3 totals 14 residues. Here the CDR3 reads CASSSGLTNQPQHF.

V gene TRBV19 combines with J gene TRBJ2-7; with no DNA, the TCRdb D assignment of TRBD1 cannot be verified. Germline CDR1 reads LNHDA; CDR2 reads SQIVND (reference sequence). The CDR3 has 13 residues. The CDR3 here is CASGQGQSIEQYF.

The chain is built from TRBV18 and TRBJ1-1. From germline, CDR1 is KGHSH and CDR2 LQKENI. The CDR3 consists of 15 residues. This chain's CDR3 is CASSPLGSVNTEAFF.

The chain recombines TRBV20-1 with TRBJ2-1; TCRdb outputs TRBD1, but without DNA this stays unchecked. There are 15 residues in the CDR3. CDR1 and CDR2 (germline): DFQATT, SNEGSKA (reference sequence). CDR3 sequence reads: CSARDSGTAYNEQFF.

The gene calls are TRBV27 and TRBJ2-1; checking the TCRdb D call of TRBD2 is not possible without DNA. Germline CDR1 reads MNHEY; CDR2 reads SMNVEV (reference sequence). The CDR3 is made up of 13 amino acids. CDR3 loop: CASSLFEGTRQFF.